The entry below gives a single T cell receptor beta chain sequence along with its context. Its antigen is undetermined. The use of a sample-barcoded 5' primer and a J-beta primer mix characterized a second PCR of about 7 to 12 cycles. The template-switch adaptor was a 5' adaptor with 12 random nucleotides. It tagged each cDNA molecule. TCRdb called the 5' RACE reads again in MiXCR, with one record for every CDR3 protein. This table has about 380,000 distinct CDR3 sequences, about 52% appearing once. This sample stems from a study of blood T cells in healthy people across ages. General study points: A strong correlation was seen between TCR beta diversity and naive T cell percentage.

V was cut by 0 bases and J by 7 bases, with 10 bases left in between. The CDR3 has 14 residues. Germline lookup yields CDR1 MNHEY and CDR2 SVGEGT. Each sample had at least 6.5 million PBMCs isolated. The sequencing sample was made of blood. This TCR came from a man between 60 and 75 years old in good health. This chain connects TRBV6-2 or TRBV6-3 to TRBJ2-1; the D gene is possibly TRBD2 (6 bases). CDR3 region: CASSYSAGRNEQFF. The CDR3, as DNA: TGTGCCAGCAGTTACTCGGCAGGGAGGAATGAGCAGTTCTTC.